The 32 T cell receptor beta chains given below trace back to one sample, sequenced in a study of early T cells in non-severe SARS-CoV-2 infection. TCRdb fed the 5' RACE reads into MiXCR, producing one record per CDR3 protein. Of 60,000 to 75,000 distinct CDR3 sequences detected, 8% to 10% appear once; the ten largest clones hold 15% to 19%. This specimen was whole blood, taken at baseline. The receptors stem from an adult who was a healthcare worker with PCR-confirmed SARS-CoV-2 infection or an uninfected control (not recorded which).

This clonotype was recorded at least ten times. This rearrangement joins TRBV6-2 or TRBV6-3 to TRBJ2-1; D unresolved. V was clipped by 6 bases and J by 4 bases, with 10 bases between them. The CDR3 contains 13 residues. Germline values: CDR1 MNHEY, CDR2 SVGEGT. CDR3 DNA: TGTGCCAGCAGGGCCCTGAGTTACAATGAGCAGTTCTTC. Translation: CASRALSYNEQFF.

This clonotype came up once. The CDR3 DNA reads TGTGCCAGCAGCCGGACAGGCAGCTCCTATAATTCACCCCTCCACTTT. This translates into CASSRTGSSYNSPLHF. The V and J genes are TRBV12-3 or TRBV12-4 and TRBJ1-6, with 7 bases identical to TRBD1. This CDR3 contains 16 residues. Germline trimming cut 6 bases from V and 0 bases from J; bases unmatched to any gene: 5.

The chain employs TRBV7-2 and TRBJ2-1; D remains ambiguous. The germline gives CDR1 SGHTA, CDR2 FQGNSA. The CDR3 spans 15 residues. Trimming shortened V by 1 base and J by 2 bases, and 9 bases separated the two germline ends. The chain's CDR3 is CASSLGRITYNEQFF. Here the CDR3 DNA reads TGTGCCAGCAGCTTAGGCAGGATCACCTACAATGAGCAGTTCTTC.

Written as DNA, the CDR3 is TGTGCCAGCAGTCAAACAGGGGGCAGCTTGAATTCACCCCTCCACTTT. Amino acids: CASSQTGGSLNSPLHF. This sequence joins TRBV12-3 or TRBV12-4 and TRBJ1-6, with TRBD1 identical over 9 bases. J lost 7 bases, V lost 5 bases, and 9 bases had no gene match. CDR3 size: 16 residues.

V usage is TRBV6-5 and J usage is TRBJ2-3; D gene ambiguous. This CDR3 region has 14 residues. V dropped 5 bases and J dropped 2 bases, with 11 bases sitting between them. Germline loops: CDR1 MNHEY, CDR2 SVGAGI. CDR3 region: CASSDRRTTDTQYF. Written as DNA, the CDR3 is TGTGCCAGCAGTGACCGACGCACCACAGATACGCAGTATTTT.

This clonotype was recorded a few times. One end of the junction is discordant with germline, which a read error may explain. J is TRBJ2-2 and V is TRBV7-2, with D perhaps matching TRBD2 (5 bases). Per germline, CDR1 SGHTA and CDR2 FQGNSA. The length of the CDR3 is 15 residues. CDR3: CASSPRLAKTGELFF. The CDR3 nucleotides are TGTGCCAGCAGCCCCCGCTTAGCGAAGACCGGGGAGCTGTTTTTT.

This clonotype was seen a few times. J is TRBJ2-5 and V is TRBV12-5; D gene unclear. Between the trimmed V and J ends, which lost 7 bases and 4 bases, there was a span of 19 bases. Germline V gives CDR1 LGHNT, CDR2 FRNRAP. The length of the CDR3 is 15 residues. DNA for the CDR3: TGTGCTAGTGCTCCCGGGCTAGTAAGAACAGAGACCCAGTACTTC. This codes for CASAPGLVRTETQYF. The variable domain in full, completed from reference TRBV12-5 and TRBJ2-5, reads DARVTQTPRHKVTEMGQEVTMRCQPILGHNTVFWYRQTMMQGLELLAYFRNRAPLDDSGMPKDRFSAEMPDATLATLKIQPSEPRDSAVYFCASAPGLVRTETQYFGPGTRLLVL.

This clonotype was observed at least ten times. This chain connects TRBV29-1 to TRBJ1-1, with a weak D call TRBD1 (5 bases). The CDR3 has 12 residues. Germline V gives CDR1 SQVTM, CDR2 ANQGSEA. The germline V and J ends were trimmed by 8 bases and 1 base, with 11 bases remaining between them. The CDR3 region has the DNA TGCAGCCCTGAGAGGGGGAACACTGAAGCTTTCTTT. The encoded protein is CSPERGNTEAFF.

This clonotype is medium-sized (0.01 to 0.1%). This chain links TRBV5-1 with TRBJ2-2; 12 bases are shared with TRBD2. The CDR3 has 16 residues. Germline values: CDR1 SGHRS, CDR2 YFSETQ. The V segment lost 2 bases and the J segment 4 bases; nucleotides outside the gene matches: 3. Here the CDR3 reads CASSFTSGRLTGELFF. CDR3 nucleotide sequence: TGCGCCAGCAGCTTCACTAGCGGGAGGCTCACCGGGGAGCTGTTTTTT.

In this sample, this clonotype turned up many times. This chain joins TRBV11-2 and TRBJ2-1; D is unclear. CDR1 is SGHAT and CDR2 is FQNNGV in the germline V gene. This CDR3 has 13 amino acids. The V and J ends lost 1 base and 4 bases respectively, with 5 bases between them. The CDR3 DNA sequence: TGTGCCAGCAGCTTAGTGGTATACAATGAGCAGTTCTTC. Protein product: CASSLVVYNEQFF.

Relative to its sample, this clonotype is medium-sized. The V call is TRBV6-6, the J call TRBJ2-7; no clear D gene. Germline CDR1 and CDR2: MNHNY and SVGAGI (reference sequence). The germline V and J ends were trimmed by 0 bases and 7 bases, with 4 bases remaining between them. CDR3 length: 11 amino acids. CDR3 amino acids: CASSYSGEQYF. CDR3 sequence (DNA): TGTGCCAGCAGTTACTCGGGGGAGCAGTACTTC.

Many counts were recorded for this clonotype. V usage is TRBV20-1 and J usage is TRBJ1-1; D is unclear. The V gene lost 0 bases and the J gene lost 1 base, with 9 bases spanning the gap. Germline V CDR1 and CDR2: DFQATT, SNEGSKA (reference sequence). The CDR3 has 14 residues. CDR3 amino acids: CSARDAVGNTEAFF. The CDR3 DNA follows: TGCAGTGCTAGAGATGCGGTAGGGAACACTGAAGCTTTCTTT.

This clonotype was recorded many times. A junction end diverges from the germline sequence, so it may reflect a read error. This chain links TRBV7-7 with TRBJ2-5, with 10 bases lining up with TRBD1. CDR1 and CDR2 (germline): SSHAT, FNYEAQ (reference sequence). CDR3 length equals 16 residues. CDR3 DNA: TGTGCTAGCAGCTCTACCGGGACAGGGGTGGTGGGGACCCAGTACTTC. It yields the protein CASSSTGTGVVGTQYF.

This clonotype has a handful of counts. The rearrangement joins TRBV20-1 to TRBJ1-4, with unresolved D. This CDR3 spans 14 amino acids. Trimming pared 0 bases from V and 8 bases from J, leaving 13 bases between. The germline gives CDR1 DFQATT, CDR2 SNEGSKA (reference sequence). The CDR3 is CSARDLIGQEKLFF. As DNA, the CDR3 is TGCAGTGCTAGAGATCTAATCGGTCAAGAAAAACTGTTTTTT.

This clonotype was observed a few times. The chain couples TRBV28 to TRBJ2-7; D not certain. The CDR3 runs 12 residues. V was trimmed by 5 bases and J by 13 bases, leaving 18 bases between them. Germline V gene data show CDR1 as MDHEN and CDR2 as SYDVKM. The CDR3 is CASSTATRHTYF. DNA of the CDR3: TGTGCCAGCAGTACCGCGACACGCCATACCTACTTC.

The gene calls are TRBV6-6 and TRBJ1-1; D ambiguous. Germline CDR1 MNHNY, CDR2 SVGAGI (reference sequence). Trimming pared 5 bases from V and 4 bases from J, leaving 20 bases between. The CDR3 spans 16 residues. For the CDR3, the DNA is TGTGCCAGCAGTGACCAGACACGCCGGTCGGGCACTGAAGCTTTCTTT. It codes for CASSDQTRRSGTEAFF.

In this sample, this clonotype turned up many times. The genes are TRBV5-1 and TRBJ1-1; a possible D gene is TRBD1 (5 bases). CDR1 is SGHRS and CDR2 is YFSETQ in the germline V gene. Trimming left V 4 bases short and J 3 bases short, with 22 bases between. This CDR3 has 17 amino acids. The CDR3 coding sequence is TGCGCCAGCAGCCGGAGCGGGACTCTCCTCCCGCACACTGAAGCTTTCTTT. It codes for CASSRSGTLLPHTEAFF.

This clonotype appeared a few times. The chain joins TRBV2 to TRBJ2-5; TRBD2 agrees at 9 bases. This CDR3 is built from 18 residues. CDR1 is SNHLY, CDR2 FYNNEI, per germline. The V segment lost 3 bases and the J segment 1 base; nucleotides outside the gene matches: 12. This CDR3 is CASSDPTMAGGLQETQYF. CDR3 DNA: TGTGCCAGCAGTGACCCCACTATGGCGGGAGGGCTCCAAGAGACCCAGTACTTC.

CDR3 sequence: CASSQDVSATVVTEAFF. CDR3 bases: TGTGCCAGCAGCCAAGATGTCAGCGCCACGGTGGTGACTGAAGCTTTCTTT. This chain links TRBV3-1 with TRBJ1-1; no reliable D call. The germline V gene has CDR1 LGHDT and CDR2 YNNKEL (reference sequence). The CDR3 runs to 17 residues. V was pared by 0 bases and J by 5 bases, with 19 bases between.

This clonotype was seen ten or more times. The rearrangement joins TRBV28 to TRBJ1-4, with 10 bases fitting TRBD1. Trimming at V came to 6 bases and at J to 5 bases, leaving 3 bases not matched to a gene. The germline V gene encodes CDR1 MDHEN and CDR2 SYDVKM. This CDR3 is 14 amino acids long. DNA of the CDR3: TGTGCCAGCAGCCGGGGACAGGGGAATGAAAAACTGTTTTTT. As protein: CASSRGQGNEKLFF.

This clonotype has more than one count but fewer than ten. The chain couples TRBV6-2 or TRBV6-3 to TRBJ1-1, with D uncertain. The CDR3 is made up of 16 amino acids. V lost 2 bases and J 1 base, leaving 14 bases between the germline ends. The germline gives CDR1 MNHEY, CDR2 SVGEGT. The CDR3 DNA sequence: TGTGCCAGCAGTTACCACATCGCTACGGGGAACACTGAAGCTTTCTTT. Translated, it gives CASSYHIATGNTEAFF.

This clonotype was seen ten or more times. The chain employs TRBV5-1 and TRBJ2-5; D is unclear. V gave up 0 bases and J gave up 4 bases, with 4 bases separating them. This CDR3 region has 12 residues. In germline, CDR1 is SGHRS, CDR2 YFSETQ. This CDR3 reads CASSLALETQYF. DNA of the CDR3: TGCGCCAGCAGCTTGGCTTTAGAGACCCAGTACTTC.

This clonotype was recorded at least ten times. This chain joins TRBV20-1 and TRBJ1-1; a weak D match, TRBD1 (6 bases). V lost 0 bases to trimming and J lost 11 bases, with 19 bases between them. CDR1 DFQATT and CDR2 SNEGSKA come from the germline V gene (reference sequence). This CDR3 comprises 14 residues. CDR3 in DNA: TGCAGTGCTAGAGACCAGGGGACACTCCCCAGGGCTTTCTTT. Its protein product is CSARDQGTLPRAFF.

The chain joins TRBV4-1 to TRBJ2-2; 12 nucleotides match TRBD1. The CDR3 is 18 amino acids. V was pared by 3 bases and J by 2 bases, with 7 bases of the junction left unmatched. Germline V gene data show CDR1 as MGHRA and CDR2 as YSYEKL. CDR3 sequence (DNA): TGCGCCAGCAGCCACATAACCGGGACAGGGGGCAACACCGGGGAGCTGTTTTTT. Its translation: CASSHITGTGGNTGELFF.

There are a few counts of this clonotype. The genes are TRBV7-3 and TRBJ2-3; D not certain. Between the trimmed V and J ends, which lost 4 bases and 2 bases, there was a span of 10 bases. The germline V gene encodes CDR1 SGHTA and CDR2 FQGTGA. The CDR3 covers 14 residues. CDR3 protein: CASSSPPLTDTQYF. The CDR3 DNA follows: TGTGCCAGCAGCTCACCCCCCCTCACAGATACGCAGTATTTT. Filled out from reference TRBV7-3 and TRBJ2-3, the complete variable domain reads GAGVSQTPSNKVTEKGKYVELRCDPISGHTALYWYRQSLGQGPEFLIYFQGTGAADDSGLPNDRFFAVRPEGSVSTLKIQRTERGDSAVYLCASSSPPLTDTQYFGPGTRLTVL.

This sequence joins TRBV6-6 and TRBJ2-2; D is ambiguous. Trimming cost V 2 bases and J 4 bases, with 14 bases left between them. Germline CDR1 and CDR2: MNHNY and SVGAGI (reference sequence). This CDR3 region has 16 residues. CDR3 in amino acids: CASSYARAAATGELFF. CDR3 sequence (DNA): TGTGCCAGCAGTTACGCCCGGGCTGCGGCCACCGGGGAGCTGTTTTTT.

There are a few counts of this clonotype. This rearrangement joins TRBV28 to TRBJ2-1; TRBD1 matches at 8 bases. The germline V gene encodes CDR1 MDHEN and CDR2 SYDVKM. The CDR3 is made up of 16 amino acids. The V gene end was trimmed by 5 bases and the J gene end by 5 bases; junction bases not matched to a gene: 11. The CDR3 DNA reads TGTGCCAGCAGTATACGGACAGGGTTGATGAACAATGAGCAGTTCTTC. Translation: CASSIRTGLMNNEQFF. Looking up the rest from reference TRBV28 and TRBJ2-1 gives the full variable domain: DVKVTQSSRYLVKRTGEKVFLECVQDMDHENMFWYRQDPGLGLRLIYFSYDVKMKEKGDIPEGYSVSREKKERFSLILESASTNQTSMYLCASSIRTGLMNNEQFFGPGTRLTVL.

The chain employs TRBV9 and TRBJ2-1, with TRBD2 matching over 7 bases. CDR3 size: 15 residues. V trimming: 0 bases; J trimming: 6 bases; junction bases outside the gene matches: 6. In germline, CDR1 is SGDLS, CDR2 YYNGEE. CDR3 amino acids: CASSVELAAINEQFF. DNA of the CDR3: TGTGCCAGCAGCGTAGAGCTAGCGGCCATCAATGAGCAGTTCTTC.

There are a few counts of this clonotype. The V and J genes are TRBV3-1 and TRBJ1-2; tentative D call: TRBD1 (5 bases). Germline assignment: CDR1 LGHDT and CDR2 YNNKEL (reference sequence). The CDR3 has 16 amino acids. Trimming left V 1 base short and J 0 bases short, with 12 bases between. CDR3 DNA: TGTGCCAGCAGCCAAGTCATGGGGGAGACTAACTATGGCTACACCTTC. The encoded protein is CASSQVMGETNYGYTF.

This chain uses TRBV7-3 with TRBJ2-1, with TRBD2 matching over 7 bases. Trimming took 5 bases from V and 5 from J; bases not matched to a gene: 6. The CDR3 covers 14 residues. Germline V gives CDR1 SGHTA, CDR2 FQGTGA. CDR3: CASSATGGHNEQFF. The CDR3 DNA reads as TGTGCCAGCAGCGCAACGGGAGGACACAATGAGCAGTTCTTC.

This clonotype was detected only a few times. The chain employs TRBV20-1 and TRBJ2-2; possibly TRBD2 for D (5 bases). Deletions cut 6 bases from V and 3 bases from J, with 11 bases between. The CDR3 has 13 residues. CDR1 and CDR2 from the germline V gene are DFQATT and SNEGSKA (reference sequence). The chain's CDR3 is CSARAKYTGELFF. For the CDR3, the DNA is TGCAGTGCGAGGGCAAAGTACACCGGGGAGCTGTTTTTT.

The V gene is TRBV7-6, the J gene TRBJ2-1; 7 positions match TRBD1. The CDR3 contains 16 residues. CDR1 and CDR2 from the germline V gene are SGHVS and FNYEAQ. The junction had 9 bases not matched to a gene; V was cut back by 5 bases and J by 2 bases. CDR3 in amino acids: CASSKQPQGAYNEQFF. DNA of the CDR3: TGTGCCAGCAGCAAACAGCCGCAGGGGGCCTACAATGAGCAGTTCTTC.